Given below is one T cell receptor (beta chain) in context. Its antigen is still unknown. These data are taken from a study of T cells in localized non-small cell lung cancer. Findings and caveats of the study: For the top 100 tumor clones, a median roughly 55 also appeared in adjacent lung. Sequencing was restricted to one tumor region; therefore, heterogeneity remains possible. Longer overall survival was associated with a higher density of T cells in the blood.

The germline V gene encodes CDR1 SGHNT and CDR2 YYREEE (reference sequence). The CDR3 is 14 residues long. The germline V and J ends were trimmed by 1 base and 1 base, with 8 bases remaining between them. This table comes from immunoSEQ multiplex PCR, and its TCRdb copy is limited to in-frame clones, with some not included. The table includes about 91,000 clones, about 91% detected once. The chain uses TRBV5-4 and TRBJ1-1; no clear D gene. The TCR comes from a man aged 40 to 70 with stage I squamous cell lung carcinoma. The sample here was peripheral blood, taken before any cancer treatment. The CDR3 DNA reads TGTGCCAGCAGCTTGTCACATCGGAACACTGAAGCTTTCTTT. It specifies CASSLSHRNTEAFF.